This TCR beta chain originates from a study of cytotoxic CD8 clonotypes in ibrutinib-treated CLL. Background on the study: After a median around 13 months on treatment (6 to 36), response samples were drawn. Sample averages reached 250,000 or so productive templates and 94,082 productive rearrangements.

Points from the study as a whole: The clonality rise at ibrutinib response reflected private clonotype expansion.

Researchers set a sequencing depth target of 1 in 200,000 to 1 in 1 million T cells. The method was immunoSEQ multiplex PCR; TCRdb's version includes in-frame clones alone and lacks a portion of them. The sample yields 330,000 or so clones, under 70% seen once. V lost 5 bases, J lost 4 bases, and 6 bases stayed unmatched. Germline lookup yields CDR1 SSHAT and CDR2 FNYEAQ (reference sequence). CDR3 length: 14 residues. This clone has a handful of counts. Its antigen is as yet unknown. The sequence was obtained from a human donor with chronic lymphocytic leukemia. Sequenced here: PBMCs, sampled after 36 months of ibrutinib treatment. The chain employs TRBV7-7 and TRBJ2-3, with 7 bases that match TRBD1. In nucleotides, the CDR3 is TGTGCCAGCAGCATAAGACAGGGTCCAGATACGCAGTATTTT. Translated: CASSIRQGPDTQYF.